What follows is one T cell receptor beta chain and its context. There are a few counts of this clonotype. Its specific antigen is unknown. Per-base qualities were not stored, and no clone one base away is much larger. The entry originates in a study of response to subunit inactivated influenza vaccine (dated by TCRdb to the late 2010s). Background on the whole study: Deep quantitative profiling of the T cell receptor repertoire was used in the study to follow responses to a trivalent subunit inactivated influenza vaccine.

Broader findings and caveats from the paper: The authors proposed that each seasonal influenza vaccination may bring in only a limited number of new T cells.

The method was RT-PCR. Data came from an Illumina HiSeq 2500. The public reads were reprocessed in TCRdb via fastp at Q25 and MiXCR, keeping in-frame beta chains. CDR3 protein sequences are deduplicated, and each keeps its most common genes and DNA. This sample holds 530,000 or so distinct CDR3 sequences; approximately 15% were observed only once. The top ten constitute approximately 12% of the sample. As encoded in the germline V gene, CDR1 is LGHNA while CDR2 is YSLEER. Compared with germline, V lacks 0 bases and J lacks 2 bases; bases without a gene match: 6. Inclusive of the bounding cysteine and phenylalanine, the CDR3 is 17 residues long. Only the CDR3 portion is preserved as DNA: 51 bases, with reading frame beginning at the first base.

In this chain, TRBV4-3 is recombined with TRBJ2-4; 8 bases in the middle match TRBD2. This TCR derives from a man between 45 and 60 years old who received an inactivated influenza vaccine. Donor details come from another sample of the same person, matched by shared clones. Sequenced here: PBMCs from blood, sampled roughly 13 days after vaccination. The DNA sequence reads TGCGCCAGCAGCCAAGAAGTCGAGCGGGAGACCAAAAACATTCAGTACTTC. It is translated as CASSQEVERETKNIQYF.